These 25 T cell receptor beta chains originate from one sample sequenced in a study of regulatory T cells in long-lasting Graves disease. Time point given: newly diagnosed GD, antithyroid drugs for less than 3 months. PBMC-extracted RNA yielded the TCR library. Construction of the TCR beta libraries employed iRepertoire HTBI primers in conjunction with Arm-PCR of CDR3 regions. TCRdb fed the multiplex PCR reads into MiXCR, producing one record per CDR3 protein. The data show roughly 350,000 distinct CDR3 sequences, 15% to 20% seen once. Another study also made use of these data, one on T cells in Graves' hyperthyroidism and ophthalmopathy.

The sample in question was peripheral blood mononuclear cells (PBMCs), obtained at new diagnosis, from a patient treated with antithyroid drugs. These receptors were obtained from a woman between 18 and 30 years old with Graves disease.

This clonotype was detected a few times. The chain recombines TRBV5-1 with TRBJ2-6, with 7 bases identical to TRBD1. CDR1 SGHRS and CDR2 YFSETQ come from the germline V gene. The CDR3 length is 19 residues. V lost 4 bases, J lost 2 bases, and 15 bases stayed unmatched. CDR3 sequence (DNA): TGCGCCAGCAGCGCCCCCTCCAACCTAGGGGGCCCTGGGGCCAACGTCCTGACTTTC. Protein: CASSAPSNLGGPGANVLTF.

This clonotype has ten or more counts. The rearrangement joins TRBV28 to TRBJ2-1; 13 bases are a match to TRBD2. The germline V gene encodes CDR1 MDHEN and CDR2 SYDVKM. The CDR3 is 17 residues long. Unmatched junction bases numbered 13, after V lost 5 bases and J lost 9 bases. The CDR3 loop is CASSPGLAGITRGEQFF. DNA of the CDR3: TGTGCCAGCAGTCCGGGACTAGCGGGAATAACCAGGGGTGAGCAGTTCTTC.

This clonotype showed up many times. The gene calls are TRBV20-1 and TRBJ1-2; D is possibly TRBD1 (6 bases). There are 13 residues in the CDR3. V was shortened by 5 bases and J by 0 bases, with 10 bases between the two germline ends. The germline gives CDR1 DFQATT, CDR2 SNEGSKA (reference sequence). The CDR3 sequence: CSARDTSNYGYTF. The CDR3 nucleotides read TGCAGTGCTCGGGACACTTCTAACTATGGCTACACCTTC.

This clonotype occurred many times. This sequence joins TRBV6-5 and TRBJ2-3; TRBD2 agrees at 7 bases. The CDR3 has 17 amino acids. The ends lost 0 bases at V and 9 bases at J; junction bases unmatched: 15. From germline, CDR1 is MNHEY and CDR2 SVGAGI. This chain's CDR3 is CASSYSAPGRGGGTQYF. The CDR3 DNA reads TGTGCCAGCAGTTACTCCGCACCTGGGCGGGGCGGGGGAACGCAGTATTTT.

The genes are TRBV14 and TRBJ2-7, with D perhaps being TRBD1 or TRBD2 (6 bases each). Trimming stripped 8 bases from V and 7 bases from J, with 12 bases between. Germline-derived CDR1 and CDR2 are SGHDN and FVKESK. The CDR3 covers 11 residues. CDR3 nucleotides: TGTGCCAGCGGGGGGCCGGGGGAGCAGTACTTC. Protein sequence: CASGGPGEQYF.

In its sample, this clonotype was seen many times. The V and J genes are TRBV28 and TRBJ2-1; 11 positions match TRBD2. V trimming: 6 bases; J trimming: 6 bases; junction bases outside the gene matches: 13. The CDR3 has 17 amino acids. Looked up from germline, CDR1 is MDHEN and CDR2 is SYDVKM. The chain's CDR3 is CASSSHLGLAGGNEQFF. CDR3 nucleotides: TGTGCCAGCAGCTCCCACCTAGGGCTAGCGGGAGGCAATGAGCAGTTCTTC. Combining the CDR3 with reference TRBV28 and TRBJ2-1 gives the whole variable domain DVKVTQSSRYLVKRTGEKVFLECVQDMDHENMFWYRQDPGLGLRLIYFSYDVKMKEKGDIPEGYSVSREKKERFSLILESASTNQTSMYLCASSSHLGLAGGNEQFFGPGTRLTVL.

Concerning this clonotype: This may be a read error: a much more frequent sequence differs by one nucleotide. This chain connects TRBV7-2 to TRBJ2-2; 8 bases are a match to TRBD1. The CDR3 is made up of 17 amino acids. Germline V gene lookup returns CDR1 SGHTA and CDR2 FQGNSA. Trimming removed 4 bases from V and 3 bases from J; junction bases left unmatched: 10. The CDR3 sequence: CASSSTGTGQDTGELFF. CDR3 nucleotide sequence: TGTGCCAGCAGCTCAACTGGGACAGGCCAGGACACCGGGGAGCTGTTTTTT.

This clonotype was observed a few times. V and J are TRBV5-6 and TRBJ2-1, with TRBD1 as a possible D gene (6 bases). Deletions cut 7 bases from V and 6 bases from J, with 14 bases between. This CDR3 spans 13 amino acids. Per the germline V gene, CDR1 is SGHDT and CDR2 is YYEEEE. Here the CDR3 DNA reads TGTGCCAGCCTACAGGGCTCGCTCAATGAGCAGTTCTTC. It translates to CASLQGSLNEQFF.

This clonotype was observed a few times. This sequence may be a read error, since a much larger clone differs from it by one base. The V and J genes are TRBV18 and TRBJ1-4, with 8 bases fitting TRBD1. The CDR3 has 14 amino acids. CDR1 and CDR2 from the germline V gene are KGHSH and LQKENI. V shed 3 bases and J 10 bases; nucleotides not matched to a gene: 7. The CDR3: CASSPQGQAGKLFF. Here the CDR3 DNA reads TGTGCCAGCTCACCTCAGGGACAGGCTGGAAAACTGTTTTTT.

The V gene is TRBV6-1, the J gene TRBJ1-6; D is ambiguous. Germline CDR1 reads MNHNS; CDR2 reads SASEGT. The CDR3 contains 16 residues. The V gene lost 6 bases and the J gene lost 0 bases, with 12 bases spanning the gap. The CDR3 is CASSREASSYNSPLHF. The CDR3 region has the DNA TGTGCCAGCAGCCGAGAGGCCAGCTCCTATAATTCACCCCTCCACTTT.

A few counts support this clonotype. The J gene is TRBJ2-1, the V gene TRBV6-1; D gene unclear. V lost 8 bases to trimming and J lost 4 bases, with 9 bases between them. CDR1 is MNHNS and CDR2 is SASEGT in the germline V gene. CDR3 length: 12 residues. DNA for the CDR3: TGTGCCAGCCACGTGCTGTACAATGAGCAGTTCTTC. This codes for CASHVLYNEQFF.

Concerning this clonotype itself: An end of the junction differs from the germline gene, which may be a read error. The gene calls are TRBV9 and TRBJ2-1, with D uncertain. Per germline, CDR1 SGDLS and CDR2 YYNGEE. The CDR3 spans 12 residues. CDR3 nucleotides: TGTGCCAGCAACGTAGACCACAATGAGCAGTTCTTC. It yields the protein CASNVDHNEQFF.

The sample holds many counts of this clonotype. The V gene is TRBV11-2, the J gene TRBJ2-1; maybe TRBD2 (6 bases). From germline, CDR1 is SGHAT and CDR2 FQNNGV. This CDR3 has 16 residues. Trimming removed 2 bases from V and 0 bases from J, with 11 bases in between. Here the CDR3 DNA reads TGTGCCAGCAGCTTACGGTGGGGAGGCTCCTACAATGAGCAGTTCTTC. The encoded protein is CASSLRWGGSYNEQFF. The full variable domain, its missing parts supplied by reference TRBV11-2 and TRBJ2-1, is EAGVAQSPRYKIIEKRQSVAFWCNPISGHATLYWYQQILGQGPKLLIQFQNNGVVDDSQLPKDRFSAERLKGVDSTLKIQPAKLEDSAVYLCASSLRWGGSYNEQFFGPGTRLTVL.

This clonotype appeared many times. The chain couples TRBV28 to TRBJ1-2; 9 bases fit TRBD1. The germline CDR1 and CDR2 sequences are MDHEN and SYDVKM. This CDR3 contains 14 residues. The V gene end was trimmed by 6 bases and the J gene end by 5 bases; junction bases not matched to a gene: 7. The CDR3 bases are TGTGCCAGCAGGAGAACAGGGGGCGCTTATGGCTACACCTTC. Translation: CASRRTGGAYGYTF.

This clonotype was seen many times. At one end, the junction sequence differs from germline, possibly due to a read error. The chain couples TRBV24-1 to TRBJ1-1, with no clear D. The CDR3 consists of 14 residues. CDR1 KGHDR and CDR2 SFDVKD come from the germline V gene. In DNA, the CDR3 is TGTACCACCAGTCCGGGCGGATCGAACACTGAAGCTTTCTTT. Translation: CTTSPGGSNTEAFF.

This clonotype was seen many times. V and J are TRBV28 and TRBJ2-5; the D gene is possibly TRBD2 (6 bases). Trimming shortened V by 7 bases and J by 4 bases, and 16 bases separated the two germline ends. The CDR3 sequence is 14 residues long. CDR1 is MDHEN and CDR2 is SYDVKM in the germline V gene. CDR3: CASNGGGAGETQYF. DNA of the CDR3: TGTGCCAGCAACGGCGGAGGGGCTGGAGAGACCCAGTACTTC.

The chain is built from TRBV28 and TRBJ2-2; 12 bases line up with TRBD1. Unmatched junction bases numbered 5, after V lost 2 bases and J lost 4 bases. The CDR3 consists of 17 residues. Germline CDR1 MDHEN, CDR2 SYDVKM. As DNA, the CDR3 is TGTGCCAGCAGTTTAATTAGGGGACAGGGGGCCACCGGGGAGCTGTTTTTT. This translates into CASSLIRGQGATGELFF.

A word on this clonotype: This clone may be a read error of a much larger clone one base away. The V gene is TRBV15, the J gene TRBJ2-7; D perhaps matches TRBD1 (6 bases). Germline assignment: CDR1 LNHNV and CDR2 YYDKDF (reference sequence). The CDR3 loop spans 14 amino acids. The DNA of the CDR3 is TGTGCCACCAGCTACGACAGGTTCTCCTACGAGCGGTACTTC. This sequence encodes CATSYDRFSYERYF.

This clonotype showed up many times. V and J are TRBV30 and TRBJ1-5; D is unclear. The CDR3 length is 13 residues. The germline V gene has CDR1 GTSNPN and CDR2 SVGIG (reference sequence). With 0 bases removed from V and 11 bases from J, the gap between germline ends came to 14 bases. CDR3 sequence (DNA): TGTGCCTGGAGTGTCTTCGCTGACGGTGCCCAGCATTTT. This gives the protein CAWSVFADGAQHF.

This clonotype was seen repeatedly, ten times or more. V usage is TRBV7-6 and J usage is TRBJ2-1, with 8 bases aligning to TRBD2. Germline V CDR1 and CDR2: SGHVS, FNYEAQ. The CDR3 sequence is 14 residues long. The trim removed 7 bases at V and 4 bases at J, leaving 6 bases unmatched. In nucleotides, the CDR3 is TGTGCCAGCACCCTTCGGGGGGGTTACAATGAGCAGTTCTTC. It is translated as CASTLRGGYNEQFF.

A note on this clonotype: A much bigger clone sits one base away, suggesting this may be a read error. The final CDR3 position lacks the conserved phenylalanine or tryptophan, pointing to a likely read error. The chain recombines TRBV2 with TRBJ2-3; D not resolved. CDR3 size: 17 residues. The germline V gene has CDR1 SNHLY and CDR2 FYNNEI. Trimming left V 5 bases short and J 0 bases short, with 18 bases between. In DNA, the CDR3 is TGTGCCAGCAGTCCTAACGGCGGAGTCTCTAGCACAGATACGCAGTATCTT. It specifies CASSPNGGVSSTDTQYL.

This clonotype was found many times. The gene calls are TRBV12-3 or TRBV12-4 and TRBJ1-4; no definite D call. There are 11 residues in the CDR3. V lost 9 bases and J 7 bases, leaving 9 bases between the germline ends. The DNA of the CDR3 is TGTGCCAGTGGGGATGGTGAAAAACTGTTTTTT. Its protein product is CASGDGEKLFF.

This clonotype has at least ten counts. The rearrangement uses TRBV6-1 and TRBJ2-1, with D maybe TRBD1 (5 bases). Germline V gene lookup returns CDR1 MNHNS and CDR2 SASEGT. The CDR3 totals 12 residues. Trimming left V 4 bases short and J 9 bases short, with 10 bases between. The CDR3 spells CASSGGWSEQFF. The CDR3 DNA is TGTGCCAGCAGTGGGGGCTGGAGTGAGCAGTTCTTC.

This clonotype was observed at least ten times. The chain joins TRBV2 to TRBJ2-7; the D is unclear. Trimming shortened V by 4 bases and J by 6 bases, and 13 bases separated the two germline ends. The CDR3 sequence is 13 residues long. Germline V gives CDR1 SNHLY, CDR2 FYNNEI. CDR3 sequence: CASSGSRDGEQYF. CDR3 bases: TGTGCCAGCAGTGGGTCCCGTGACGGCGAGCAGTACTTC.

This clonotype was recorded many times. The rearrangement uses TRBV28 and TRBJ2-1; no clear D. V lost 6 bases to trimming and J lost 3 bases, with 12 bases between them. Germline V gene data show CDR1 as MDHEN and CDR2 as SYDVKM. The CDR3 runs 14 residues. The CDR3 sequence is CASRTGGRYNEQFF. The DNA of the CDR3 is TGTGCCAGCAGGACGGGCGGCCGCTACAATGAGCAGTTCTTC.